A selection of T cell receptor delta chains follows, all from one sample in a study of gamma-delta chains in newborns, infants, children. TCRdb reanalysed the reads via CATT. This sample has 5,000 or so delta-chain clones; around 3% occur once, and the top ten carry approximately 15%. Sequenced: blood. The receptors here all came from a child who was a newborn, infant or young child, either healthy, febrile or measles-vaccinated (not recorded which). Both conserved end residues are part of each CDR3. Each record gives: V gene, J gene, clone size, D gene, CDR3 DNA, CDR3 protein. The D gene is left open where the match is weak. Clone size is given for some rows only: seen once, a few or many times, or a class if the clone is expanded.

>TRDV2|TRDJ3|medium-sized|.
TGTGCCTGTAATGGGGGCCACTCCTGGGACACCCGACAGATGTTTTTC
CACNGGHSWDTRQMFF
>TRDV2|TRDJ2|medium-sized|TRDD3
TGTGCCTGTGACACCGGTGGGGGATACGCGACAGCACAACTCTTCTTT
CACDTGGGYATAQLFF
>TRDV1|TRDJ1|medium-sized|.
TGTGCTCTTGGGAAGCGCTGGGGTTCAGTACTGGGTGGCAAACTCATCTTT
CALGKRWGSVLGGKLIF
>TRDV1|TRDJ1|medium-sized|.
TGTGCTCTTGGGACCCCCTACACCGATAAACTCATCTTT
CALGTPYTDKLIF
>TRDV2|TRDJ3|.|TRDD3
TGTGCCTGCGATGTACTGGGGGCTAGAGTCTGGGACACCCGACAGATGTTTTTC
CACDVLGARVWDTRQMFF
>TRDV1|TRDJ1|.|TRDD3
TGTGCTCTTGGGCCCCGGGGTCCTACTAATACTGGGGGATACGCGCGCGATAAACCCATCTTT
CALGPRGPTNTGGYARDKPIF
>TRDV2|TRDJ3|few|.
TGTGCCTGTGACACCGCCGGATACAGCTCCTGGGACACCCGACAGATGTTTTTC
CACDTAGYSSWDTRQMFF
>TRDV2|TRDJ2|large|TRDD3
TGTGCCTGTGACACCGTGACTGGGGGACACCGTTTGACAGCACAACTCTTCTTT
CACDTVTGGHRLTAQLFF
>TRDV2|TRDJ3|few|TRDD3
TGTGCCTGTGGCACTAAACGGGTGGGGATACTGCGCTGGGACACCCGACAGATGTTTTTC
CACGTKRVGILRWDTRQMFF
>TRDV3|TRDJ3|medium-sized|TRDD3
TGTGCCTTTAGCTGGGGGATATCCTGGGACACCCGACAGATGTTTTTC
CAFSWGISWDTRQMFF
>TRDV2|TRDJ2|few|.
TGTGCCTGTGACACCGGAACTTTGGGGACAATAGCGCAACTCTTCTTT
CACDTGTLGTIAQLFF